A single sample is the source of the 9 T cell receptor beta chains below, sequenced in a study of siplizumab effects on memory and regulatory T cells. Data came from immunoSEQ multiplex PCR; TCRdb stores just in-frame clones and leaves some out. The sample carries some 100,000 clones, about 94% recorded once. Sequenced: non-Treg CD4+ T cells sorted from blood. These receptors all come from a human donor in good health.

CDR3 sequence reads: CATSRGRLANSYEQYF. In DNA, the CDR3 is TGTGCCACCAGCAGAGGTCGTCTAGCGAACTCCTACGAGCAGTACTTC. The chain has TRBV15 and TRBJ2-7; the D gene is possibly TRBD2 (6 bases). The germline V and J ends were trimmed by 1 base and 0 bases, with 13 bases remaining between them. CDR1 LNHNV and CDR2 YYDKDF come from the germline V gene (reference sequence). The CDR3 consists of 16 residues.

The chain carries TRBV20-1 and TRBJ2-1; D is ambiguous. V lost 3 bases, J lost 8 bases, and 8 bases lay in between. The CDR3 is 11 amino acids. In germline, CDR1 is DFQATT, CDR2 SNEGSKA (reference sequence). CDR3 bases: TGCAGTGCTAGTATTATGCATGAGCAGTTCTTC. It specifies CSASIMHEQFF.

The chain has TRBV19 and TRBJ2-3, with unresolved D. CDR3 length: 14 residues. The germline V gene has CDR1 LNHDA and CDR2 SQIVND (reference sequence). Trimming cost V 8 bases and J 4 bases, with 16 bases left between them. In nucleotides, the CDR3 is TGTGCCAGTCAACCGATTTGGGCCTCAGATACGCAGTATTTT. Translated, it gives CASQPIWASDTQYF.

V and J are TRBV28 and TRBJ1-2, with D possibly TRBD1 on 5 matching bases. The CDR3 has 13 residues. CDR1 is MDHEN, CDR2 SYDVKM, per germline. V was shortened by 5 bases and J by 8 bases, with 15 bases between the two germline ends. The CDR3 sequence: CASSTRQGRGYTF. DNA for the CDR3: TGTGCCAGCAGTACCCGCCAGGGCCGGGGCTACACCTTC.

This chain uses TRBV20-1 with TRBJ1-4; D unclear. CDR1 and CDR2 from the germline V gene are DFQATT and SNEGSKA (reference sequence). The CDR3 has 11 amino acids. V lost 1 base and J lost 8, with 5 bases in between. The CDR3 reads CSARVGEKLFF. In DNA, the CDR3 is TGCAGTGCTAGAGTGGGGGAAAAACTGTTTTTT.

The chain links TRBV19 to TRBJ1-2; the D gene is possibly TRBD1 (5 bases). The CDR3 totals 14 residues. Trimming pared 3 bases from V and 5 bases from J, leaving 13 bases between. Germline values: CDR1 LNHDA, CDR2 SQIVND (reference sequence). The DNA of the CDR3 is TGTGCCAGTAGTATTGAAGGGAGGGGTTATGGCTACACCTTC. It is translated as CASSIEGRGYGYTF.

The rearrangement joins TRBV6-1 to TRBJ2-1; D is ambiguous. Per germline, CDR1 MNHNS and CDR2 SASEGT. The CDR3 loop spans 12 amino acids. Trimming took off 7 bases at V and 6 bases at J, with 10 bases between the two ends. For the CDR3, the DNA is TGTGCCAGCAACACCTTCTTCAATGAGCAGTTCTTC. Translation: CASNTFFNEQFF.

This clone was counted a single time. V is TRBV19 and J is TRBJ2-1; 8 nucleotides match TRBD2. CDR3 length: 14 amino acids. J was trimmed by 6 bases and V by 5 bases; bases with no gene match: 6. Germline V gives CDR1 LNHDA, CDR2 SQIVND (reference sequence). The CDR3 DNA sequence: TGTGCCAGTAGTGGGACTAGGCAAATCAATGAGCAGTTCTTC. It is translated as CASSGTRQINEQFF.

J is TRBJ2-5 and V is TRBV9; D may be TRBD2 (6 bases). Germline V gene data show CDR1 as SGDLS and CDR2 as YYNGEE. The CDR3 has 15 residues. V was clipped by 0 bases and J by 4 bases, with 13 bases between them. Here the CDR3 DNA reads TGTGCCAGCAGCGTAGTCCCGGGAGTGTCAGAGACCCAGTACTTC. Protein: CASSVVPGVSETQYF.